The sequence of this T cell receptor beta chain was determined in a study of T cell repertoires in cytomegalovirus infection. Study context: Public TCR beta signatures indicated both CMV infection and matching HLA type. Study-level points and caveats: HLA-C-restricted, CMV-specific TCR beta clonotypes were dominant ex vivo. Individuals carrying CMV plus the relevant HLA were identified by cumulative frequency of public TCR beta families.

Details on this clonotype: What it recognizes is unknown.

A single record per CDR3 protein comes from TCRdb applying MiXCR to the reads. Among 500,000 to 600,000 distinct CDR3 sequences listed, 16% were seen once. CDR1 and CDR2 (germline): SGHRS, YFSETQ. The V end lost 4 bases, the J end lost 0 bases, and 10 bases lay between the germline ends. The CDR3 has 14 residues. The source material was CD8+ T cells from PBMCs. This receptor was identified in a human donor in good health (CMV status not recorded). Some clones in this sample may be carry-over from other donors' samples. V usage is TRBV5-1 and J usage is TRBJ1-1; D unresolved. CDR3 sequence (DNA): TGCGCCAGCAGCCACGGACGGATGAACACTGAAGCTTTCTTT. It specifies CASSHGRMNTEAFF. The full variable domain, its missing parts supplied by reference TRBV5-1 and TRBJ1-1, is KAGVTQTPRYLIKTRGQQVTLSCSPISGHRSVSWYQQTPGQGLQFLFEYFSETQRNKGNFPGRFSGRQFSNSRSEMNVSTLELGDSALYLCASSHGRMNTEAFFGQGTRLTVV.